This entry lists 22 T cell receptor beta chains sequenced from one sample in a study of PD-L1 blockade in urothelial cancer. The sample's time point: peripheral blood 6 weeks after treatment start. Repertoires were generated with immunoSEQ multiplex PCR, while TCRdb's copy carries only in-frame clones and drops some. The data contain about 23,000 clones, approximately 90% of them singletons. The sample consisted of PBMCs, taken around atezolizumab (anti-PD-L1) treatment. The receptors derive from a woman aged 60-75 years with urothelial cancer.

The chain employs TRBV7-2 and TRBJ2-7; 9 bases line up with TRBD1. V lost 1 base and J lost 7; bases outside the gene matches: 5. This CDR3 is 14 amino acids long. From germline, CDR1 is SGHTA and CDR2 FQGNSA. CDR3 region: CASSLGGTGKEQYF. The CDR3 DNA sequence: TGTGCCAGCAGCTTAGGCGGGACAGGGAAAGAGCAGTACTTC.

The CDR3 DNA reads TGTGCCAGCAGCTTAACGCGGAATTCACCCCTCCACTTT. This gives the protein CASSLTRNSPLHF. The chain is built from TRBV7-2 and TRBJ1-6, with D unresolved. The CDR3 has 13 residues. Germline V lookup: CDR1 SGHTA, CDR2 FQGNSA. The ends were cut back, 2 bases at V and 7 bases at J, with 6 bases in the middle.

The chain employs TRBV18 and TRBJ2-3; 8 bases are a match to TRBD1. The CDR3 has 16 residues. Germline CDR1 is KGHSH and CDR2 is LQKENI. With 2 bases clipped from V and 6 bases from J, the junction kept 10 bases outside the gene matches. In DNA form, the CDR3 reads TGTGCCAGCTCACCAAGTATGGACAGGGAAACCGATACGCAGTATTTT. Its translation is CASSPSMDRETDTQYF.

This clone has a single count. The gene calls are TRBV6-1 and TRBJ2-5, with 7 bases fitting TRBD2. Germline assignment: CDR1 MNHNS and CDR2 SASEGT. With 1 base clipped from V and 3 bases from J, the junction kept 5 bases outside the gene matches. The CDR3 runs to 15 residues. CDR3: CASSEGSAGEETQYF. For the CDR3, the DNA is TGTGCCAGCAGTGAAGGGTCTGCGGGAGAAGAGACCCAGTACTTC.

The chain joins TRBV18 to TRBJ2-3, with unresolved D. Between the trimmed V and J ends, which lost 2 bases and 0 bases, there was a span of 9 bases. The germline V gene has CDR1 KGHSH and CDR2 LQKENI. The CDR3 length is 15 residues. The CDR3 region has the DNA TGTGCCAGCTCACCATCCGACACCAGCACAGATACGCAGTATTTT. Translating gives CASSPSDTSTDTQYF.

The rearrangement uses TRBV19 and TRBJ1-2; D call uncertain. Per germline, CDR1 LNHDA and CDR2 SQIVND (reference sequence). V was pared by 5 bases and J by 1 base, with 8 bases between. The CDR3 sequence is 13 residues long. The CDR3 nucleotides read TGTGCCAGTAGTGGCGGCGTTAACTATGGCTACACCTTC. Its translation is CASSGGVNYGYTF.

The J gene is TRBJ2-1, the V gene TRBV5-8; TRBD2 is a possible D gene (6 bases). V gave up 2 bases and J gave up 7 bases, with 28 bases separating them. The CDR3 runs 19 residues. In germline, CDR1 is SGHTS, CDR2 YDEGEE. DNA for the CDR3: TGTGCCAGCAGCTTCAACCGTCACCTTAGCGGCCCAGGAGGTAATGAGCAGTTCTTC. Translated: CASSFNRHLSGPGGNEQFF.

The CDR3 DNA is TGTGCCAGCAGCTTTTACGCCGACTGGGGGGGCCGGGAGACCCAGTACTTC. It translates to CASSFYADWGGRETQYF. V gene TRBV7-2 combines with J gene TRBJ2-5; D is perhaps TRBD2 (7 bases). V was pared by 3 bases and J by 5 bases, with 22 bases between. This CDR3 spans 17 amino acids. Germline V gives CDR1 SGHTA, CDR2 FQGNSA.

The chain uses TRBV12-5 and TRBJ2-3, with 7 bases fitting TRBD2. The V and J ends lost 7 bases and 5 bases, in that order; junction bases with no gene match: 12. This CDR3 is built from 15 residues. The germline V gene encodes CDR1 LGHNT and CDR2 FRNRAP. CDR3 in DNA: TGTGCTAGTGCCTCCGGTGGCGGGAGAGGAGATACGCAGTATTTT. It codes for CASASGGGRGDTQYF.

The chain combines TRBV6-6 with TRBJ1-2; TRBD1 agrees at 8 bases. The trim removed 4 bases at V and 7 bases at J, leaving 2 bases unmatched. The CDR3 runs 12 residues. Germline CDR1 MNHNY, CDR2 SVGAGI (reference sequence). The chain's CDR3 is CASSFGQGGYTF. In nucleotides, the CDR3 is TGTGCCAGCAGTTTCGGACAGGGTGGCTACACCTTC.

The chain joins TRBV20-1 to TRBJ2-5; the D is unclear. The CDR3 loop spans 11 amino acids. Germline lookup yields CDR1 DFQATT and CDR2 SNEGSKA (reference sequence). V was cut by 4 bases and J by 5 bases, with 8 bases left in between. DNA of the CDR3: TGCAGTGCTAATCACCGGGAGACCCAGTACTTC. Translating gives CSANHRETQYF.

CDR3 sequence (DNA): TGTGCCAGCAGCTTAGAGGGGACACCCCTCCACTTT. Translation gives CASSLEGTPLHF. This rearrangement joins TRBV7-2 to TRBJ1-6; the D gene is possibly TRBD1 (5 bases). The germline CDR1 and CDR2 sequences are SGHTA and FQGNSA. The CDR3 covers 12 residues. Deletions cut 1 base from V and 11 bases from J, with 6 bases between.

The chain couples TRBV6-5 to TRBJ2-5; D possibly corresponds to TRBD2 (7 bases). V lost 11 bases and J 5 bases, leaving 21 bases between the germline ends. Germline V gene lookup returns CDR1 MNHEY and CDR2 SVGAGI. This CDR3 region has 14 residues. As DNA, the CDR3 is TGTGCCTGCTCCTCCGGGGGGCTGGTGGAGACCCAGTACTTC. Amino acid sequence: CACSSGGLVETQYF.

V is TRBV7-2 and J is TRBJ1-3, with D hard to call. Looked up from germline, CDR1 is SGHTA and CDR2 is FQGNSA. The V and J ends lost 4 bases and 4 bases respectively, with 17 bases between them. This CDR3 has 16 amino acids. CDR3 coding DNA: TGTGCCAGCAGCTCAACCTCCCCCGGGAGGGGAAACACCATATATTTT. It is translated as CASSSTSPGRGNTIYF.

This clone appeared a single time. This sequence joins TRBV5-4 and TRBJ1-5; D might be TRBD1 (6 bases). The CDR3 covers 15 residues. V was pared by 5 bases and J by 4 bases, with 16 bases between. The V gene's germline CDR1 is SGHNT and CDR2 YYREEE (reference sequence). CDR3 coding DNA: TGTGCCAGCAGGGGAAGGACAGTAAGTAATCAGCCCCAGCATTTT. It is translated as CASRGRTVSNQPQHF.

In DNA, the CDR3 is TGTGCCAGCAGTCCGAGGGGAGGGTCGGGCGAGCAGTACTTC. Translated: CASSPRGGSGEQYF. The rearrangement uses TRBV11-2 and TRBJ2-7; TRBD2 agrees at 7 bases. The germline gives CDR1 SGHAT, CDR2 FQNNGV. The CDR3 extends over 14 amino acids. Trimming cost V 6 bases and J 6 bases; bases outside gene matches: 11.

The chain couples TRBV6-5 to TRBJ1-2; no definite D call. The CDR3 length is 14 residues. Germline CDR1 and CDR2: MNHEY and SVGAGI. V lost 6 bases and J lost 7, with 18 bases in between. The CDR3 loop is CASSPLVVASGYTF. The CDR3 nucleotides are TGTGCCAGCAGCCCACTGGTTGTAGCCTCTGGCTACACCTTC.

This rearrangement joins TRBV7-6 to TRBJ2-3; TRBD1 matches 8 bases. Per the germline V gene, CDR1 is SGHVS and CDR2 is FNYEAQ. The CDR3 totals 16 residues. V trimming: 2 bases; J trimming: 2 bases; junction bases outside the gene matches: 6. DNA for the CDR3: TGTGCCAGCAGCTTATCTGGGACAGGTTACACAGATACGCAGTATTTT. Protein product: CASSLSGTGYTDTQYF.

This chain uses TRBV5-4 with TRBJ1-2; D call uncertain. CDR3 length: 13 residues. The ends were cut back, 0 bases at V and 8 bases at J, with 11 bases in the middle. Germline V gene data show CDR1 as SGHNT and CDR2 as YYREEE (reference sequence). In DNA, the CDR3 is TGTGCCAGCAGCTTGGCCGGACCGGGGGGCTACACCTTC. The encoded protein is CASSLAGPGGYTF.

V usage is TRBV5-1 and J usage is TRBJ1-1; weak D call: TRBD1 (5 bases). This CDR3 spans 13 amino acids. V was trimmed by 4 bases and J by 3 bases, leaving 10 bases between them. Germline-derived CDR1 and CDR2 are SGHRS and YFSETQ. The CDR3 loop is CASSRGGDTEAFF. CDR3 DNA: TGCGCCAGCAGCCGGGGGGGGGACACTGAAGCTTTCTTT.

V usage is TRBV5-1 and J usage is TRBJ2-7; 7 nucleotides match TRBD2. The V gene end was trimmed by 6 bases and the J gene end by 2 bases; junction bases not matched to a gene: 11. The CDR3 spans 15 residues. Looked up from germline, CDR1 is SGHRS and CDR2 is YFSETQ. CDR3 bases: TGCGCCAGCACCCCCAGGGCTAGCGGAACCTACGAGCAGTACTTC. Its protein product is CASTPRASGTYEQYF.

V and J are TRBV2 and TRBJ1-1, with 9 bases identical to TRBD1. J lost 4 bases, V lost 6 bases, and 6 bases had no gene match. The length of the CDR3 is 14 residues. Germline V gives CDR1 SNHLY, CDR2 FYNNEI. CDR3 protein: CASRGMTGGTEAFF. CDR3 DNA sequence: TGTGCCAGCAGGGGGATGACAGGGGGCACTGAAGCTTTCTTT.